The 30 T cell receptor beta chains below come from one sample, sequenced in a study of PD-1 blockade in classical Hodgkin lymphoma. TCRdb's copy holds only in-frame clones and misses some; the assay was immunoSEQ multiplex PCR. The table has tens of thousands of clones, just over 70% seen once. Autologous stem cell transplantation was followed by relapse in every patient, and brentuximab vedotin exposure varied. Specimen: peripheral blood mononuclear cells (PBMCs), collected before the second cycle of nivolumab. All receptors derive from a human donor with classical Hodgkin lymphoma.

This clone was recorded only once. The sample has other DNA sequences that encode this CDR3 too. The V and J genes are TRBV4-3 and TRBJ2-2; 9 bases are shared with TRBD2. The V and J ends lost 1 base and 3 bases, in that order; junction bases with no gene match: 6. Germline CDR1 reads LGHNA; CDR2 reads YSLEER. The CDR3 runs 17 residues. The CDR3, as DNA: TGCGCCAGCAGCCAAGGGGGAGCTAGCGGGGACACCGGGGAGCTGTTTTTT. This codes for CASSQGGASGDTGELFF.

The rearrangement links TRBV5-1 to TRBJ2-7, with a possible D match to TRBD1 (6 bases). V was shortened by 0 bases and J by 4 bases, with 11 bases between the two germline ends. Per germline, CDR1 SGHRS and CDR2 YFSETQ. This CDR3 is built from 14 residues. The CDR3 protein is CASSLAQGLYEQYF. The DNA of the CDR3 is TGCGCCAGCAGCTTGGCGCAGGGGCTATACGAGCAGTACTTC.

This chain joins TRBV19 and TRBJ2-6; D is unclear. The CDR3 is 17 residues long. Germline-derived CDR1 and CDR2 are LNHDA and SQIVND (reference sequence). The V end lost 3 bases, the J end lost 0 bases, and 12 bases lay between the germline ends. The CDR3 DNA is TGTGCCAGTAGTATCGCAGGTCTCCACTCTGGGGCCAACGTCCTGACTTTC. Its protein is CASSIAGLHSGANVLTF.

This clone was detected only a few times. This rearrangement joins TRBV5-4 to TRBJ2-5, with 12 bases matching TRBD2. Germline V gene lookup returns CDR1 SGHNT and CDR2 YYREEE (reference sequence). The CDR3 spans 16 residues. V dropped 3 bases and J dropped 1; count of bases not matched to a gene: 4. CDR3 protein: CASSWTSGVSQETQYF. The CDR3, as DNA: TGTGCCAGCAGCTGGACTAGCGGGGTCTCCCAAGAGACCCAGTACTTC.

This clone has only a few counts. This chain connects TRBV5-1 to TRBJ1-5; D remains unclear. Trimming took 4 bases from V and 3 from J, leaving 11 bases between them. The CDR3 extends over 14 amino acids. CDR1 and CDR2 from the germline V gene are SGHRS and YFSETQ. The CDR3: CASSPLRYNQPQHF. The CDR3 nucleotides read TGCGCCAGCAGCCCACTAAGGTACAATCAGCCCCAGCATTTT.

The CDR3, as DNA: TGTGCCAGCAGTTACTCGCTAGCGGGGCAAGAGACCCAGTACTTC. Protein sequence: CASSYSLAGQETQYF. V gene TRBV6-5 combines with J gene TRBJ2-5, with 9 bases identical to TRBD2. CDR1 and CDR2 (germline): MNHEY, SVGAGI. J gave up 2 bases and V 0 bases, and 1 base lay outside the gene matches. The CDR3 loop spans 15 amino acids.

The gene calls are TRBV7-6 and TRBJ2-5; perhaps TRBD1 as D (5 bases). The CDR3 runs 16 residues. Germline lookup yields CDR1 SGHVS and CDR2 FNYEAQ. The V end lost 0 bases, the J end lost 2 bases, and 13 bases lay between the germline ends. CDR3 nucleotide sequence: TGTGCCAGCAGCTTAGCGCAGGGCACCCGACAAGAGACCCAGTACTTC. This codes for CASSLAQGTRQETQYF.

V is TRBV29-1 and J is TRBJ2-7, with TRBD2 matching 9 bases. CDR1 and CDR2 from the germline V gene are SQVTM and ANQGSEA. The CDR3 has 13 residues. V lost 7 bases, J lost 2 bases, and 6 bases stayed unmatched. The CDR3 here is CSAGASGTYEQYF. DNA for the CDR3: TGCAGCGCGGGGGCTAGCGGGACCTACGAGCAGTACTTC.

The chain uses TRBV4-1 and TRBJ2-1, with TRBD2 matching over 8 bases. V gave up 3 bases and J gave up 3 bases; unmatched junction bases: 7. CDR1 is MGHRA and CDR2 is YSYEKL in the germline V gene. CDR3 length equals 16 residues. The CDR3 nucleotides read TGCGCCAGCAGCCACCTTAGCGGGGTGATCTACAATGAGCAGTTCTTC. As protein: CASSHLSGVIYNEQFF.

CDR3 in amino acids: CASSRTVQNYEQYF. In DNA form, the CDR3 reads TGTGCCAGCAGTCGGACAGTTCAAAACTACGAGCAGTACTTC. The chain recombines TRBV28 with TRBJ2-7; D might be TRBD1 (6 bases). The germline gives CDR1 MDHEN, CDR2 SYDVKM. The CDR3 sequence is 14 residues long. The ends were cut back, 5 bases at V and 3 bases at J, with 14 bases in the middle.

This CDR3 reads CAISIDSNQPQHF. In nucleotides, the CDR3 is TGTGCCATCAGTATTGACAGCAATCAGCCCCAGCATTTT. The chain joins TRBV10-3 to TRBJ1-5; D remains unclear. This CDR3 region has 13 residues. Deletions cut 5 bases from V and 1 base from J, with 6 bases between. CDR1 ENHRY and CDR2 SYGVKD come from the germline V gene.

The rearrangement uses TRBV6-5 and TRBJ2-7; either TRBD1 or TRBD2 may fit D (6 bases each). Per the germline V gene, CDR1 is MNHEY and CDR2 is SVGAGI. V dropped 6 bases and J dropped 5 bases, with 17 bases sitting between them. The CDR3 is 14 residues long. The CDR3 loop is CASRGAGFFDEQYF. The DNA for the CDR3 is TGTGCCAGCAGGGGGGCGGGGTTTTTTGACGAGCAGTACTTC.

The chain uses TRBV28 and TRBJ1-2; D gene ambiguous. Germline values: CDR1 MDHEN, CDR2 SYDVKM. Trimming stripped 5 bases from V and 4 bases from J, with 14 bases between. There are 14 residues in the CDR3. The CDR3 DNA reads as TGTGCCAGCAGTGAAGTGGGAGAGGGCTATGGCTACACCTTC. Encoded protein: CASSEVGEGYGYTF.

The CDR3 loop is CASSPGRADEQFF. CDR3 sequence (DNA): TGTGCCAGCAGCCCGGGGAGGGCGGATGAGCAGTTCTTC. The rearrangement joins TRBV28 to TRBJ2-1; 7 bases align to TRBD2. Germline V lookup: CDR1 MDHEN, CDR2 SYDVKM. The trim removed 6 bases at V and 8 bases at J, leaving 7 bases unmatched. This CDR3 spans 13 amino acids.

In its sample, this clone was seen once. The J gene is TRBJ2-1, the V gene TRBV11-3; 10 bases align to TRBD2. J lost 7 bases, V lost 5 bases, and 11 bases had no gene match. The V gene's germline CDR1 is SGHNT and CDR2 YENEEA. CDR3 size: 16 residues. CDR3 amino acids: CASSVASGRAGNEQFF. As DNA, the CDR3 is TGTGCCAGCAGCGTAGCGAGCGGGAGGGCTGGAAATGAGCAGTTCTTC.

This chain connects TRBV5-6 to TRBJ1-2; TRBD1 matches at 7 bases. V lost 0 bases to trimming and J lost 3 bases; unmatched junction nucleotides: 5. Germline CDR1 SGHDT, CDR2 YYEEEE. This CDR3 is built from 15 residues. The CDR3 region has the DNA TGTGCCAGCAGCTTGGATCTCAGGGGGTACTATGGCTACACCTTC. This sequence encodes CASSLDLRGYYGYTF.

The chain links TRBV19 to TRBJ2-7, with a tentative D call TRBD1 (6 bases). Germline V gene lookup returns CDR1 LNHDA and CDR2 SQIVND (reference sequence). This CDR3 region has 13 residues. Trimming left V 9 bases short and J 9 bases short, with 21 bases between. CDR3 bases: TGTGCCAGCGCAGAGGGAATCCAAGGGGGGCAGTACTTC. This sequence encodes CASAEGIQGGQYF. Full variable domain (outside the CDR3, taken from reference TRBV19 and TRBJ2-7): DGGITQSPKYLFRKEGQNVTLSCEQNLNHDAMYWYRQDPGQGLRLIYYSQIVNDFQKGDIAEGYSVSREKKESFPLTVTSAQKNPTAFYLCASAEGIQGGQYFGPGTRLTVT.

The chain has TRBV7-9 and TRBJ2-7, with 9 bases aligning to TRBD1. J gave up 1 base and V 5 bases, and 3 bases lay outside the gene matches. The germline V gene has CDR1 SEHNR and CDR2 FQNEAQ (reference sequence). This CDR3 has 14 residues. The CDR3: CASSKQGASYEQYF. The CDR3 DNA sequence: TGTGCCAGCAGCAAACAGGGGGCATCCTACGAGCAGTACTTC.

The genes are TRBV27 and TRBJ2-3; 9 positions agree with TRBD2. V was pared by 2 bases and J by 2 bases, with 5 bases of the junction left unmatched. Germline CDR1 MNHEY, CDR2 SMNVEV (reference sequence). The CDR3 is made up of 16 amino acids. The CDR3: CASSLPSSGDTDTQYF. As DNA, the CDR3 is TGTGCCAGCAGTTTACCCTCTAGCGGGGACACAGATACGCAGTATTTT.

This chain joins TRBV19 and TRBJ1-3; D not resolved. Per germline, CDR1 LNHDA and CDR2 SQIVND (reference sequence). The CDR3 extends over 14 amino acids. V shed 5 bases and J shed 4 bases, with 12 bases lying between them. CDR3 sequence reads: CASSFGGAGNTIYF. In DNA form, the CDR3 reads TGTGCCAGTAGTTTTGGTGGCGCCGGAAACACCATATATTTT.

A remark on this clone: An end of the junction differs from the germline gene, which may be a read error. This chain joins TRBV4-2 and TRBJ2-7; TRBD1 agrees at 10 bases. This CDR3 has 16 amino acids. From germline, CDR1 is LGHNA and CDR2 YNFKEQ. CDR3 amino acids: CANSHLWGDRGPEQYF. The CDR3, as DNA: TGTGCCAACAGCCATCTCTGGGGAGACAGGGGGCCCGAGCAGTACTTC.

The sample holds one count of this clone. This CDR3 is CASSLSSTSYNEQFF. The CDR3 region has the DNA TGTGCCAGCAGCCTCTCCAGCACCTCCTACAATGAGCAGTTCTTC. V is TRBV7-3 and J is TRBJ2-1; no firm D call. There are 15 residues in the CDR3. V lost 5 bases to trimming and J lost 0 bases, with 11 bases between them. The germline V gene encodes CDR1 SGHTA and CDR2 FQGTGA. The full variable domain, its missing parts supplied by reference TRBV7-3 and TRBJ2-1, is GAGVSQTPSNKVTEKGKYVELRCDPISGHTALYWYRQSLGQGPEFLIYFQGTGAADDSGLPNDRFFAVRPEGSVSTLKIQRTERGDSAVYLCASSLSSTSYNEQFFGPGTRLTVL.

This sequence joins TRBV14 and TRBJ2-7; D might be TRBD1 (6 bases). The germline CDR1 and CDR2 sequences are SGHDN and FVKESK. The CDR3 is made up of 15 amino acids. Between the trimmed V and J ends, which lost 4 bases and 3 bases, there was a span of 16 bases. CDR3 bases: TGTGCCAGCAGCCCCTCTGGGGGCGCCCACTACGAGCAGTACTTC. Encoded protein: CASSPSGGAHYEQYF. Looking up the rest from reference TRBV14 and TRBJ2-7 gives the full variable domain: EAGVTQFPSHSVIEKGQTVTLRCDPISGHDNLYWYRRVMGKEIKFLLHFVKESKQDESGMPNNRFLAERTGGTYSTLKVQPAELEDSGVYFCASSPSGGAHYEQYFGPGTRLTVT.

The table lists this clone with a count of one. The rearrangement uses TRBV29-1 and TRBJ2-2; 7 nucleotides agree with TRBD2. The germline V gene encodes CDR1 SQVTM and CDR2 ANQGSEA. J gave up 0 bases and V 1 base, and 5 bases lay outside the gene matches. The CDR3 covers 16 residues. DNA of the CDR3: TGCAGCGTTGAAGTAGGGGAGGGCCCGAACACCGGGGAGCTGTTTTTT. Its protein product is CSVEVGEGPNTGELFF.

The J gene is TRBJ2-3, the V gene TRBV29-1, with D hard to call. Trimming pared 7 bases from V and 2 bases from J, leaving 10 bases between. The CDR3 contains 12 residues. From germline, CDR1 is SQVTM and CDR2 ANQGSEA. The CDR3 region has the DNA TGCAGCGCCGGACCCATCACAGATACGCAGTATTTT. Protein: CSAGPITDTQYF.

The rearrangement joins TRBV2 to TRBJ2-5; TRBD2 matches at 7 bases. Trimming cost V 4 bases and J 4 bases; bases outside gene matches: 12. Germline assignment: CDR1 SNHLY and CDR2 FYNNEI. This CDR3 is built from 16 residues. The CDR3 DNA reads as TGTGCCAGCAGTGTTCCGGGGCGGGGGATAGGAGAGACCCAGTACTTC. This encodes CASSVPGRGIGETQYF.

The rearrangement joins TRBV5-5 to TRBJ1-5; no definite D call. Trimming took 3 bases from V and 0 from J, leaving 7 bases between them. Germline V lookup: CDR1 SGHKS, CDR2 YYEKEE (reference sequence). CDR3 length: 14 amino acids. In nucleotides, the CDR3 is TGTGCCAGCAGCTGGGCAGATAGCAATCAGCCCCAGCATTTT. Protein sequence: CASSWADSNQPQHF.

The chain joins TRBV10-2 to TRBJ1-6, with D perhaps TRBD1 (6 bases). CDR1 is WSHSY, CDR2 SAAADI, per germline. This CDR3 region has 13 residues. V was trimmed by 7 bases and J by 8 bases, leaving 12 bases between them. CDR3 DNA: TGCGCCAGCACCCGGGGGCCCGATTCACCCCTCCACTTT. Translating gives CASTRGPDSPLHF.

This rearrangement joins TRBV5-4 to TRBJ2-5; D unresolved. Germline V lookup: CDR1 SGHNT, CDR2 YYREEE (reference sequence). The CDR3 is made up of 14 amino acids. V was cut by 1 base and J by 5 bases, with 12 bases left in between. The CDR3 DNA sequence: TGTGCCAGCAGCTTGAGGGCAGATTATGAGACCCAGTACTTC. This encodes CASSLRADYETQYF.

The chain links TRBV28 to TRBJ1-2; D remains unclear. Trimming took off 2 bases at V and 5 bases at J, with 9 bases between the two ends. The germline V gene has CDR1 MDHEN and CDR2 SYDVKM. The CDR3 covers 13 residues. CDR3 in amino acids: CASSLQAEYGYTF. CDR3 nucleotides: TGTGCCAGCAGTTTACAGGCAGAGTATGGCTACACCTTC.